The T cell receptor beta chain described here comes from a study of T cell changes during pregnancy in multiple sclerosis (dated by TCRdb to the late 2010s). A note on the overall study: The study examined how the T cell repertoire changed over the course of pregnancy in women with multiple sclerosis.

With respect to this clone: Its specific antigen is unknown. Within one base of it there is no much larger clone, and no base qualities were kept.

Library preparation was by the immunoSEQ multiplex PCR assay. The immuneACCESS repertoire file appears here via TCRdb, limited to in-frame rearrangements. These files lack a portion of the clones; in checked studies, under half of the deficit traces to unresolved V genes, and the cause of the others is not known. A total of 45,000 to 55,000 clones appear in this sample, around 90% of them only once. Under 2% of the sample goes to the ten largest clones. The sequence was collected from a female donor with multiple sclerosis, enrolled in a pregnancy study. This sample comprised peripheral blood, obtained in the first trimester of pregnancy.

The CDR3: CASSPGSRGDTQYF. The DNA is TGTGCCAGCTCACCAGGGTCTCGAGGAGATACGCAGTATTTT. Recombination joined TRBV18 with TRBJ2-3; the D gene assignment is ambiguous. From cysteine to phenylalanine, the CDR3 is 14 amino acids long. Here the CDR3 DNA is all that survives: 42 bases in frame from base 1. The germline V gene sets CDR1 to KGHSH and CDR2 to LQKENI. V is cut by 2 bases and J by 5 bases, and the space between the germline ends is 11 bases.